The sequence of this T cell receptor beta chain was determined in a study of PD-1 blockade in classical Hodgkin lymphoma. Study details: Nivolumab dosed at 3 mg/kg went to patients intravenously every 2 weeks.

Patients all relapsed after autologous stem cell transplantation, and there was variation in brentuximab vedotin exposure. Complete response, partial response or progressive disease constituted the best response categories observed. General study points: The authors have not defined what causes the repertoire differences, possibly disease activity or prior therapy. Those patients who began receiving nivolumab less than 1 year after ASCT had lower diversity, and they were excluded.

Per germline, CDR1 SGHTA and CDR2 FQGNSA. V was clipped by 6 bases and J by 11 bases, with 22 bases between them. The CDR3 consists of 14 residues. Notes on this clone: Its antigen is currently unknown.

TCRdb keeps only in-frame clones here, not all; method: immunoSEQ multiplex PCR. The data show about 110,000 clones, approximately 90% seen once. The sequencing here drew on peripheral blood mononuclear cells (PBMCs), taken before the second cycle of nivolumab. This clonotype originated in a human donor with classical Hodgkin lymphoma. The rearrangement links TRBV7-2 to TRBJ1-1; the D is unclear. CDR3 coding DNA: TGTGCCAGCAGTCTGGAAGCCGGGATCTGGTCGGCTTTCTTT. As protein: CASSLEAGIWSAFF.